The rows below give T cell receptor beta chains drawn from one sample of a study of cytotoxic CD8 clonotypes in ibrutinib-treated CLL. TCRdb's copy holds only in-frame clones and misses some; the assay was immunoSEQ multiplex PCR. The sample holds roughly 250,000 clones, 70% seen once. Sequencing was performed on PBMCs, taken after 24 months of ibrutinib treatment. The receptors were sampled from a human donor with chronic lymphocytic leukemia. The CDR3 runs from the conserved cysteine through the conserved F or W. Each record gives: V gene, J gene, clone size, D gene, CDR3 DNA, CDR3 protein. A D gene is named only where the DNA matches it firmly. Some rows mark clone size as missing; the rest say once, few, many or name a class of expanded clone.

v_gene: TRBV13
j_gene: TRBJ2-5
abundance: few
d_gene: TRBD1
CDR3nt: TGTGCCAGCAGCTTAAGGACAGGGGGCTTAGAGACCCAGTACTTC
CDR3aa: CASSLRTGGLETQYF

v_gene: TRBV11-2
j_gene: TRBJ1-5
abundance: .
d_gene: .
CDR3nt: TGTGCCAGCAGCGCCACGACAGATCAGCCCCAGCATTTT
CDR3aa: CASSATTDQPQHF

v_gene: TRBV4-2
j_gene: TRBJ2-1
abundance: .
d_gene: .
CDR3nt: TGTGCCAGCAGCCAAGACGGCAATGAGCAGTTCTTC
CDR3aa: CASSQDGNEQFF

v_gene: TRBV27
j_gene: TRBJ2-1
abundance: .
d_gene: .
CDR3nt: TGTGCCAGCAGTCCCAAGGAATACAATGAGCAGTTCTTC
CDR3aa: CASSPKEYNEQFF

v_gene: TRBV6-5
j_gene: TRBJ2-3
abundance: .
d_gene: .
CDR3nt: TGTGCCAGCAGTTACTCGGCAAGGCAGTATTTT
CDR3aa: CASSYSARQYF

v_gene: TRBV27
j_gene: TRBJ2-7
abundance: .
d_gene: .
CDR3nt: TGTGCCAGCAGCCGAAGCCCCTACGAGCAGTACTTC
CDR3aa: CASSRSPYEQYF

v_gene: TRBV7-6
j_gene: TRBJ2-1
abundance: .
d_gene: .
CDR3nt: TGTGCCAGCAGCTTAGCGTACCACTCCTACAATGAGCAGTTCTTC
CDR3aa: CASSLAYHSYNEQFF

v_gene: TRBV28
j_gene: TRBJ1-4
abundance: .
d_gene: .
CDR3nt: TGTGCCACTTCAGGAGGTAATGAAAAACTGTTTTTT
CDR3aa: CATSGGNEKLFF

v_gene: TRBV7-9
j_gene: TRBJ2-7
abundance: .
d_gene: TRBD2
CDR3nt: TGTGCCAGCTTACGGTCGGGCGGGAGTTTCCACGAGCAGTACTTC
CDR3aa: CASLRSGGSFHEQYF

v_gene: TRBV28
j_gene: TRBJ2-3
abundance: .
d_gene: .
CDR3nt: TGTGCCAGCAGTTTCTGGGATACGCAGTATTTT
CDR3aa: CASSFWDTQYF

v_gene: TRBV19
j_gene: TRBJ1-5
abundance: .
d_gene: TRBD1
CDR3nt: TGTGCCAGTAATGACGGACAGGGAAGATATAGCAATCAGCCCCAGCATTTT
CDR3aa: CASNDGQGRYSNQPQHF

v_gene: TRBV29-1
j_gene: TRBJ2-5
abundance: .
d_gene: TRBD1
CDR3nt: TGCAGCGTAGAAGCCGTCGACAGGGGTCCGACCCAGTACTTC
CDR3aa: CSVEAVDRGPTQYF

v_gene: TRBV14
j_gene: TRBJ2-7
abundance: .
d_gene: .
CDR3nt: TGTGCCAGCAGCGTGACAGCCTACGAGCAGTACTTC
CDR3aa: CASSVTAYEQYF

v_gene: TRBV9
j_gene: TRBJ2-1
abundance: few
d_gene: .
CDR3nt: TGTGCCAGCAGCGTAGGCAGGGACTCCTACAATGAGCAGTTCTTC
CDR3aa: CASSVGRDSYNEQFF

v_gene: TRBV15
j_gene: TRBJ2-7
abundance: .
d_gene: .
CDR3nt: TGTGCCACCAGCAGAGACCCCCAGGGTGCCACCTACGAGCAGTACTTC
CDR3aa: CATSRDPQGATYEQYF

v_gene: TRBV5-1
j_gene: TRBJ1-5
abundance: few
d_gene: .
CDR3nt: TGCGCCAGCAGCCCTCAGGCTGGACCCCAAGAGCCCCAGCATTTT
CDR3aa: CASSPQAGPQEPQHF

v_gene: TRBV11-1
j_gene: TRBJ1-1
abundance: .
d_gene: .
CDR3nt: TGTGCCAGCAGCTTAGTGACAGGGAACACTGAAGCTTTCTTT
CDR3aa: CASSLVTGNTEAFF

v_gene: TRBV19
j_gene: TRBJ2-3
abundance: .
d_gene: TRBD1
CDR3nt: TGTGCCAGTAGCAGGGGGTATGACACAGATACGCAGTATTTT
CDR3aa: CASSRGYDTDTQYF

v_gene: TRBV15
j_gene: TRBJ1-5
abundance: .
d_gene: TRBD1
CDR3nt: TGTGCCACCAGCAGAAGGGACAGCCCAAATCAGCCCCAGCATTTT
CDR3aa: CATSRRDSPNQPQHF

v_gene: TRBV5-1
j_gene: TRBJ2-7
abundance: .
d_gene: TRBD2
CDR3nt: TGCGCCAGCAGCTTGGCTGTGGCGGGAGGGCCCGTCGAGCAGTACTTC
CDR3aa: CASSLAVAGGPVEQYF

v_gene: TRBV29-1
j_gene: TRBJ2-5
abundance: once
d_gene: .
CDR3nt: TGCAGCGTTGTCGGGTTAGCGGTACAAGAGACCCAGTACTTC
CDR3aa: CSVVGLAVQETQYF

v_gene: TRBV7-2
j_gene: TRBJ2-7
abundance: .
d_gene: .
CDR3nt: TGTGCCAGCAGCGCCGAGGGAAGGAAGTACGAGCAGTACTTC
CDR3aa: CASSAEGRKYEQYF

v_gene: TRBV11-3
j_gene: TRBJ2-1
abundance: few
d_gene: TRBD2
CDR3nt: TGTGCCAGGACTCTAGCGGGAGGGCCAGATGAGCAGTTCTTC
CDR3aa: CARTLAGGPDEQFF

v_gene: TRBV11-1
j_gene: TRBJ2-7
abundance: .
d_gene: .
CDR3nt: TGTGCCAGCAGCTCGAACTACCTAGCCGGGGTAGACGAGCAGTACTTC
CDR3aa: CASSSNYLAGVDEQYF

v_gene: TRBV4-3
j_gene: TRBJ2-3
abundance: .
d_gene: .
CDR3nt: TGCGCCAGCAGCCAAGTCTTGGGCGGGCACAGCACAGATACGCAGTATTTT
CDR3aa: CASSQVLGGHSTDTQYF

v_gene: TRBV19
j_gene: TRBJ1-3
abundance: .
d_gene: .
CDR3nt: TGTGCCAGTAGTACACAGGGCTCAGGAAACACCATATATTTT
CDR3aa: CASSTQGSGNTIYF

v_gene: TRBV10-3
j_gene: TRBJ2-1
abundance: .
d_gene: .
CDR3nt: TGTGCCAGCGGGACCCTCGATGAGCAGTTCTTC
CDR3aa: CASGTLDEQFF

v_gene: TRBV10-2
j_gene: TRBJ2-7
abundance: few
d_gene: .
CDR3nt: TGCGCCAGTTCCGGGACCCGCAACCACGAGCAGTACTTC
CDR3aa: CASSGTRNHEQYF

v_gene: TRBV4-1
j_gene: TRBJ2-7
abundance: .
d_gene: TRBD2
CDR3nt: TGCGCCAGCAGCCAAGATAGCACTAGCGGTACATGGTACTTC
CDR3aa: CASSQDSTSGTWYF

v_gene: TRBV18
j_gene: TRBJ2-7
abundance: .
d_gene: .
CDR3nt: TGTGCCAGCTCACCGGGGGTTTCAGACGAGCAGTACTTC
CDR3aa: CASSPGVSDEQYF

v_gene: TRBV28
j_gene: TRBJ1-1
abundance: .
d_gene: .
CDR3nt: TGTGCCAGCAGTTTCCACGCAGGGGCGGCTCCTGAAGCTTTCTTT
CDR3aa: CASSFHAGAAPEAFF

v_gene: TRBV7-2
j_gene: TRBJ2-5
abundance: few
d_gene: .
CDR3nt: TGTGCCAGCAGCCGGCAAACGGGACTTGAGGAGACCCAGTACTTC
CDR3aa: CASSRQTGLEETQYF

v_gene: TRBV27
j_gene: TRBJ2-2
abundance: .
d_gene: .
CDR3nt: TGTGCCAGCAGTCCCCGTAACACCGGGGAGCTGTTTTTT
CDR3aa: CASSPRNTGELFF

v_gene: TRBV7-2
j_gene: TRBJ2-1
abundance: .
d_gene: TRBD2
CDR3nt: TGTGCCAGCAGCTTAGTGGGCCCGGCGGGAGATTACTACAATGAGCAGTTCTTC
CDR3aa: CASSLVGPAGDYYNEQFF

v_gene: TRBV9
j_gene: TRBJ2-7
abundance: .
d_gene: TRBD1
CDR3nt: TGTGCCAGCAGCGTAGCTCCCCAGGGGGCGGTCGAGCAGTACTTC
CDR3aa: CASSVAPQGAVEQYF

v_gene: TRBV11-3
j_gene: TRBJ2-1
abundance: .
d_gene: .
CDR3nt: TGTGCCAGCAGCTTACCGTCTGACAATGAGCAGTTCTTC
CDR3aa: CASSLPSDNEQFF

v_gene: TRBV5-1
j_gene: TRBJ1-1
abundance: .
d_gene: .
CDR3nt: TGCGCCAGCAGCCCGATACAGGGGAACACTGAAGCTTTCTTT
CDR3aa: CASSPIQGNTEAFF

v_gene: TRBV9
j_gene: TRBJ2-7
abundance: few
d_gene: .
CDR3nt: TGTGCCAGCAGCGCACCCGCGGGGGCTAACGAGCAGTACTTC
CDR3aa: CASSAPAGANEQYF

v_gene: TRBV19
j_gene: TRBJ2-1
abundance: .
d_gene: .
CDR3nt: TGTGCCAGTAGATCTAAGGACAATCATGAGCAGTTCTTC
CDR3aa: CASRSKDNHEQFF

v_gene: TRBV27
j_gene: TRBJ2-5
abundance: .
d_gene: TRBD2
CDR3nt: TGTGCCAGCAGTTGGGGCGGGAGGGCGGTAGAGACCCAGTACTTC
CDR3aa: CASSWGGRAVETQYF

v_gene: TRBV25-1
j_gene: TRBJ1-2
abundance: .
d_gene: TRBD1
CDR3nt: TGTGCCAGCAGTAACGACAGGGAGAGTGGCTACACCTTC
CDR3aa: CASSNDRESGYTF

v_gene: TRBV9
j_gene: TRBJ2-1
abundance: .
d_gene: TRBD2
CDR3nt: TGTGCCAGCAGCGACCCAACTAGCGGGAGTGTTCGATCCTACAATGAGCAGTTCTTC
CDR3aa: CASSDPTSGSVRSYNEQFF

v_gene: TRBV5-1
j_gene: TRBJ1-3
abundance: .
d_gene: .
CDR3nt: TGCGCCAGCAGCTTGGAGCAGGGCTCTGGAAACACCATATATTTT
CDR3aa: CASSLEQGSGNTIYF

v_gene: TRBV6-5
j_gene: TRBJ1-2
abundance: .
d_gene: TRBD1
CDR3nt: TGTGCCAGCAGTCTTTACCAGGGGGCGGACTATGGCTACACCTTC
CDR3aa: CASSLYQGADYGYTF

v_gene: TRBV11-2
j_gene: TRBJ2-5
abundance: .
d_gene: TRBD2
CDR3nt: TGTGCCAGCAGTAGCGGGGGGGGTCCCCAGTACTTC
CDR3aa: CASSSGGGPQYF

v_gene: TRBV2
j_gene: TRBJ2-1
abundance: .
d_gene: .
CDR3nt: TGTGCCAGCAGTGAACGGGCGGGATCCCCTCAAGTGCAGTTCTTC
CDR3aa: CASSERAGSPQVQFF

v_gene: TRBV7-3
j_gene: TRBJ2-1
abundance: .
d_gene: .
CDR3nt: TGTGCCAGCAGCTTATTAGGTAGCGATGAGCAGTTCTTC
CDR3aa: CASSLLGSDEQFF

v_gene: TRBV30
j_gene: TRBJ2-4
abundance: .
d_gene: .
CDR3nt: TGTGCCTCGACTCGGGATAAAAACATTCAGTACTTC
CDR3aa: CASTRDKNIQYF